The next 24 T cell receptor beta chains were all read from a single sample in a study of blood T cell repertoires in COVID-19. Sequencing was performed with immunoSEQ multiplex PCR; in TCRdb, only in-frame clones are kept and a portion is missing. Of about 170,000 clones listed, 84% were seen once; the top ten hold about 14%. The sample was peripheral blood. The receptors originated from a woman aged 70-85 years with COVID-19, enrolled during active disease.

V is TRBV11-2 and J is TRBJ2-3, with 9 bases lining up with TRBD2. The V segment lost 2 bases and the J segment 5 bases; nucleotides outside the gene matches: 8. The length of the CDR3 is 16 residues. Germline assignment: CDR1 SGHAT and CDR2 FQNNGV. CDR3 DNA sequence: TGTGCCAGCAGCTTATCACGCGGGGGGGCCGGAGATACGCAGTATTTT. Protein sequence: CASSLSRGGAGDTQYF.

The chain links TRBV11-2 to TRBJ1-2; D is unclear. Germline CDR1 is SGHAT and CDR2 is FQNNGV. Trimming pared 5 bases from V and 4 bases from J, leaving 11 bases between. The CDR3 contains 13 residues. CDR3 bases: TGTGCCAGCAGCATCGCCCGCGGCTATGGCTACACCTTC. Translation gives CASSIARGYGYTF. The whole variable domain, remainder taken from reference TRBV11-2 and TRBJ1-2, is EAGVAQSPRYKIIEKRQSVAFWCNPISGHATLYWYQQILGQGPKLLIQFQNNGVVDDSQLPKDRFSAERLKGVDSTLKIQPAKLEDSAVYLCASSIARGYGYTFGSGTRLTVV.

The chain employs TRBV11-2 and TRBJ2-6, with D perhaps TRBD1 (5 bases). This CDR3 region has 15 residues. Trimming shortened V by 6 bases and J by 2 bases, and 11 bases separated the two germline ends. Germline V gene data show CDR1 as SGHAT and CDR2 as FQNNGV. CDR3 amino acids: CASSRQTPGANVLTF. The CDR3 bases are TGTGCCAGCAGTCGACAGACCCCTGGGGCCAACGTCCTGACTTTC.

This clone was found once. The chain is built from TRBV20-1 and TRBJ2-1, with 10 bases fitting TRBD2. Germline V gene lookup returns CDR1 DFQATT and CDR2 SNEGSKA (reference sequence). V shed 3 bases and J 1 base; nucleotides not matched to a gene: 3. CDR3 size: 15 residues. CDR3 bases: TGCAGTGCTAGTTTAGCGGGAGGTTCCTACAATGAGCAGTTCTTC. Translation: CSASLAGGSYNEQFF.

DNA for the CDR3: TGTGCCAGCAGCCAACAATTCGACAGGGAGAACTCACCCCTCCACTTT. Protein: CASSQQFDRENSPLHF. The chain couples TRBV7-2 to TRBJ1-6; TRBD1 matches at 7 bases. V was pared by 5 bases and J by 10 bases, with 14 bases of the junction left unmatched. CDR1 and CDR2 from the germline V gene are SGHTA and FQGNSA. The CDR3 sequence is 16 residues long.

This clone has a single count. CDR3 loop: CASSRDRSGSNQPQHF. CDR3 in DNA: TGTGCCAGCAGCAGGGACAGGAGCGGGAGCAATCAGCCCCAGCATTTT. V and J are TRBV21-1 and TRBJ1-5; the table's D call of TRBD1 was not tested on the DNA. TRBV21-1 is a known pseudogene. The CDR3 has 16 amino acids.

The CDR3 region has the DNA TGTGCCAGCAGCGTAGATCGTAACACCGGGGAGCTGTTTTTT. Translating gives CASSVDRNTGELFF. V is TRBV9 and J is TRBJ2-2; D gene ambiguous. CDR1 is SGDLS, CDR2 YYNGEE, per germline. The CDR3 has 14 amino acids. Trimming cost V 0 bases and J 2 bases, with 5 bases left between them.

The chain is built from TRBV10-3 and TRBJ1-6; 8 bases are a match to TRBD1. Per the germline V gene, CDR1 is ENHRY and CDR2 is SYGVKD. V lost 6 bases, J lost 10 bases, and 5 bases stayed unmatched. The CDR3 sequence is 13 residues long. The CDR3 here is CAISHDRGSPLHF. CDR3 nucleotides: TGTGCCATCAGCCACGACAGGGGATCACCCCTCCACTTT.

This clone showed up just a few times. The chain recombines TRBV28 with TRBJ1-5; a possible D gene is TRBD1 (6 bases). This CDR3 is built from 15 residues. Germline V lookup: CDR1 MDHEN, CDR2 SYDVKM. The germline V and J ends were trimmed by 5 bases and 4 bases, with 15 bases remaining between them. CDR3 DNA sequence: TGTGCCAGCAGTGATTCCGGACAGATTAATCAGCCCCAGCATTTT. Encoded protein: CASSDSGQINQPQHF.

CDR3 sequence: CASSLSGQGRGATQYF. In nucleotides, the CDR3 is TGTGCCAGCAGTTTATCTGGACAGGGGCGAGGGGCGACCCAGTACTTC. The rearrangement links TRBV27 to TRBJ2-5; 9 nucleotides match TRBD1. The germline V gene has CDR1 MNHEY and CDR2 SMNVEV (reference sequence). The CDR3 spans 16 residues. The junction had 9 bases not matched to a gene; V was cut back by 0 bases and J by 7 bases.

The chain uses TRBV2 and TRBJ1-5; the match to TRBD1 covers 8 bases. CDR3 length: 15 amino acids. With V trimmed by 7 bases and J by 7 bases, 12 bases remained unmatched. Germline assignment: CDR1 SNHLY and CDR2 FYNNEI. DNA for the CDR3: TGTGCCAGCACCGTTTCGGACAGGGTCTTCCAGCCCCAGCATTTT. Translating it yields CASTVSDRVFQPQHF.

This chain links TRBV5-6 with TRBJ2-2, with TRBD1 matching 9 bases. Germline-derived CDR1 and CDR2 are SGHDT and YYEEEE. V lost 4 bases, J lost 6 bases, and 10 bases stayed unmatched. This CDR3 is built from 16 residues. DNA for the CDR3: TGTGCCAGCAGCCCTCGGACAGGGGATTTACCCGGGGAGCTGTTTTTT. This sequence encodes CASSPRTGDLPGELFF. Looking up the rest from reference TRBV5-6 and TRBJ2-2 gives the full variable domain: DAGVTQSPTHLIKTRGQQVTLRCSPKSGHDTVSWYQQALGQGPQFIFQYYEEEERQRGNFPDRFSGHQFPNYSSELNVNALLLGDSALYLCASSPRTGDLPGELFFGEGSRLTVL.

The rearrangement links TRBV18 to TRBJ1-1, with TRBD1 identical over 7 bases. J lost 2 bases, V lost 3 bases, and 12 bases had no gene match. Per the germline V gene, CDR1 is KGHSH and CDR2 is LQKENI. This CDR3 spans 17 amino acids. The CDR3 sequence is CASSPLAAGGSNTEAFF. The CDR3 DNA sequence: TGTGCCAGCTCACCTTTGGCCGCAGGGGGGTCTAACACTGAAGCTTTCTTT.

This CDR3 reads CASGLGGAETQYF. The CDR3 DNA sequence: TGTGCTAGTGGTTTGGGGGGCGCGGAGACCCAGTACTTC. V usage is TRBV12-5 and J usage is TRBJ2-5; TRBD1 might be the D (5 bases). V was clipped by 1 base and J by 5 bases, with 8 bases between them. CDR3 length: 13 amino acids. The germline CDR1 and CDR2 sequences are LGHNT and FRNRAP.

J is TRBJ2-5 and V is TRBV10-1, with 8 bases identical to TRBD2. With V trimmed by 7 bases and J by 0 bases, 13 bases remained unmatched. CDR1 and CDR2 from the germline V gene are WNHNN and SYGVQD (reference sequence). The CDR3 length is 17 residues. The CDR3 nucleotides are TGCGCCAGCATGAAAAGGGGGGGACTAGGAGACCAAGAGACCCAGTACTTC. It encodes CASMKRGGLGDQETQYF.

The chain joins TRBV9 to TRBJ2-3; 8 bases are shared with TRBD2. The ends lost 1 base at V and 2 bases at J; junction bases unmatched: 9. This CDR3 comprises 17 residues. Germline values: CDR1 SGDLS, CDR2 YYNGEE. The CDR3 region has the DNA TGTGCCAGCAGCGTATGGGGAGTAGCGGGGTTCACAGATACGCAGTATTTT. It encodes CASSVWGVAGFTDTQYF.

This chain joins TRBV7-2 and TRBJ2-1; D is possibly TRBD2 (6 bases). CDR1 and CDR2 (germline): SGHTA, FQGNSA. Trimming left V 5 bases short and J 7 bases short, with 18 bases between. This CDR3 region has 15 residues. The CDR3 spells CASSPVGRIGNEQFF. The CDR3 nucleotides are TGTGCCAGCAGCCCAGTGGGGAGGATTGGGAATGAGCAGTTCTTC.

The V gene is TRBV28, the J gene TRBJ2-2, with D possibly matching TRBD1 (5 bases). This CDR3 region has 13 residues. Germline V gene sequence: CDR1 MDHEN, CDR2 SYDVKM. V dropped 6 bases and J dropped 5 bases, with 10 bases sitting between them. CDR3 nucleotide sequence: TGTGCCAGCAGGCTAGGGGTTACCGGGGAGCTGTTTTTT. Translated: CASRLGVTGELFF.

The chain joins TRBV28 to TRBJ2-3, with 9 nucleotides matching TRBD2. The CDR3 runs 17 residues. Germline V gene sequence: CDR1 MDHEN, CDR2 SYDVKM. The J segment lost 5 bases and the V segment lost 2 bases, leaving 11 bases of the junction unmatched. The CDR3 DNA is TGTGCCAGCAGTTTAGAAGGGGTTAGCGGGAGTGAAGATACGCAGTATTTT. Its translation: CASSLEGVSGSEDTQYF.

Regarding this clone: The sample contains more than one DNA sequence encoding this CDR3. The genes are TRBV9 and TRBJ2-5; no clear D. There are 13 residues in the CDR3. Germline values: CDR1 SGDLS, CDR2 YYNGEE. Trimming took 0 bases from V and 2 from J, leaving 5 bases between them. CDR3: CASSVASQETQYF. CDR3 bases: TGTGCCAGCAGCGTAGCGTCTCAAGAGACCCAGTACTTC.

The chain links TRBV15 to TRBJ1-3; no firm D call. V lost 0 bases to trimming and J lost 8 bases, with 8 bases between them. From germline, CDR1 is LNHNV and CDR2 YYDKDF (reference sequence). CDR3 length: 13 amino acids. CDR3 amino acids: CATSRDPSDTIYF. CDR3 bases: TGTGCCACCAGCAGAGATCCTTCGGACACCATATATTTT.

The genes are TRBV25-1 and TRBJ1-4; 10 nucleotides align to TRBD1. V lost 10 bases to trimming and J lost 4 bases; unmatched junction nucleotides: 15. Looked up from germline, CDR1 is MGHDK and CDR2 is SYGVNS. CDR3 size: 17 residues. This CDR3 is CATTATSGTGVNEKLFF. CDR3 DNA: TGTGCCACCACCGCAACTTCCGGGACAGGGGTTAATGAAAAACTGTTTTTT.

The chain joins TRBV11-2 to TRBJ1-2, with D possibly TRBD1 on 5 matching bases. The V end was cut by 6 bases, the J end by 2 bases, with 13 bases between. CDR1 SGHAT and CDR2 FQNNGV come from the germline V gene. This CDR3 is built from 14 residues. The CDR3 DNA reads TGTGCCAGCAGACCCGGAGGGACCAACTATGGCTACACCTTC. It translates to CASRPGGTNYGYTF.

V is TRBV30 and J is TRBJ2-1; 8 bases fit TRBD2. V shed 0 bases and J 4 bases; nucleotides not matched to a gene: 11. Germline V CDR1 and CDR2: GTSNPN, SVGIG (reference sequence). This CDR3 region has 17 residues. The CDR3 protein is CAWSVPPVAGKYNEQFF. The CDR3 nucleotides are TGTGCCTGGAGTGTCCCCCCGGTAGCGGGAAAGTACAATGAGCAGTTCTTC.